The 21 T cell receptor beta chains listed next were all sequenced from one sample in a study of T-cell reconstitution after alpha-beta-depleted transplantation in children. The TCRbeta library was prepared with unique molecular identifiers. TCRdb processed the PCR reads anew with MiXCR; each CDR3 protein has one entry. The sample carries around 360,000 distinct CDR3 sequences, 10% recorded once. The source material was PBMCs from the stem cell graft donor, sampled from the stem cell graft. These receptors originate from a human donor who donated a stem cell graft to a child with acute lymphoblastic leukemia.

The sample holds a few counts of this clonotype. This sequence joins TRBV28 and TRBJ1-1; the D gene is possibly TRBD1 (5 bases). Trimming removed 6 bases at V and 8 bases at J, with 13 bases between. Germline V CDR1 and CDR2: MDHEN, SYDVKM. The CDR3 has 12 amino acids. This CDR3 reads CASSWAGAEAFF. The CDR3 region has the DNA TGTGCCAGCAGCTGGGCCGGGGCCGAAGCTTTCTTT.

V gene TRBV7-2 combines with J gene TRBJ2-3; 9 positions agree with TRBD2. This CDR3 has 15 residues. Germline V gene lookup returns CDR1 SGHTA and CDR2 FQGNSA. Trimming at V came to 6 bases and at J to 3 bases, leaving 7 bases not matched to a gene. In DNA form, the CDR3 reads TGTGCCAGCAGTGGTGCGGGAGGGACAACAGATACGCAGTATTTT. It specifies CASSGAGGTTDTQYF. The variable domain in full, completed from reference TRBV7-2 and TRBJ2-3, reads GAGVSQSPSNKVTEKGKDVELRCDPISGHTALYWYRQSLGQGLEFLIYFQGNSAPDKSGLPSDRFSAERTGGSVSTLTIQRTQQEDSAVYLCASSGAGGTTDTQYFGPGTRLTVL.

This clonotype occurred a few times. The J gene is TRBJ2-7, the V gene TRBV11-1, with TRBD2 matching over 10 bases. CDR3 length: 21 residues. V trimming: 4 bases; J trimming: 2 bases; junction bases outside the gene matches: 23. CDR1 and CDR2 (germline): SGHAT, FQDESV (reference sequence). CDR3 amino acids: CASSSFGTLKNSAGGPYEQYF. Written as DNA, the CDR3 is TGTGCCAGCAGCTCTTTCGGGACACTGAAAAACTCAGCGGGAGGGCCCTACGAGCAGTACTTC.

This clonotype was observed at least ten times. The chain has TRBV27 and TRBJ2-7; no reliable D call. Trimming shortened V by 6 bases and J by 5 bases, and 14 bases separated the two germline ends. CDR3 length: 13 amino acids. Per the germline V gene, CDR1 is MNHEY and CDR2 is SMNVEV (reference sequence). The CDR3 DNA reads TGTGCCAGCAGCCACCGCCCCAAAGACGAGCAGTACTTC. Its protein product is CASSHRPKDEQYF.

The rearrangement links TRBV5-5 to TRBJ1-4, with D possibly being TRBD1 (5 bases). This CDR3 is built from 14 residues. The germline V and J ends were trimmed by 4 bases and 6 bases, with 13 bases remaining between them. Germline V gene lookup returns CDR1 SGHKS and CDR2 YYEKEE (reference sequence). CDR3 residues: CASSPNGGYEKLFF. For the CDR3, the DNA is TGTGCCAGCAGCCCGAACGGGGGATATGAAAAACTGTTTTTT.

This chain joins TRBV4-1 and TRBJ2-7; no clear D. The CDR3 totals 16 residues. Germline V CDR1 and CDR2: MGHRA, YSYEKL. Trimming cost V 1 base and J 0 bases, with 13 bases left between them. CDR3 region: CASSQAATSVSYEQYF. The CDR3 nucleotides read TGCGCCAGCAGCCAAGCGGCCACATCGGTCTCCTACGAGCAGTACTTC.

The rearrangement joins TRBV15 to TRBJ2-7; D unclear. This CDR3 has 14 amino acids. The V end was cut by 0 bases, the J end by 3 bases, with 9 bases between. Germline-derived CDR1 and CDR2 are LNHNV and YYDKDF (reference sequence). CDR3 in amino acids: CATSRETLNYEQYF. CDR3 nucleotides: TGTGCCACCAGCAGAGAGACCCTCAACTACGAGCAGTACTTC.

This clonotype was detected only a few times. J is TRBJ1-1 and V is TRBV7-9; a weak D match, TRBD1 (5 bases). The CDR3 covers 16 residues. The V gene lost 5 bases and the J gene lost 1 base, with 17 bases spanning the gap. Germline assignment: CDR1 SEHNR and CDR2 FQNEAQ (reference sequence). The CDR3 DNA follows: TGTGCCAGCAGCCCTCCCCCGCGACAGTCGAACACTGAAGCTTTCTTT. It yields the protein CASSPPPRQSNTEAFF.

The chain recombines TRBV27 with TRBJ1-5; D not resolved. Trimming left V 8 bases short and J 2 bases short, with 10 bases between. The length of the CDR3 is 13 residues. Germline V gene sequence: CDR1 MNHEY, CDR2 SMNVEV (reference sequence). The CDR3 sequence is CASCRVGNQPQHF. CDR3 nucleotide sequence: TGTGCCAGCTGTAGGGTTGGCAATCAGCCCCAGCATTTT.

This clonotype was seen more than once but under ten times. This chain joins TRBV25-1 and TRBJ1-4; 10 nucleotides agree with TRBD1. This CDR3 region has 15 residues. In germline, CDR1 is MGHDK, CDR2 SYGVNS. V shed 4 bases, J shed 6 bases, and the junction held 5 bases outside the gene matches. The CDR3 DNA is TGTGCCAGCAGTGCCCGGGACAGGGGCCATGAAAAACTGTTTTTT. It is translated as CASSARDRGHEKLFF.

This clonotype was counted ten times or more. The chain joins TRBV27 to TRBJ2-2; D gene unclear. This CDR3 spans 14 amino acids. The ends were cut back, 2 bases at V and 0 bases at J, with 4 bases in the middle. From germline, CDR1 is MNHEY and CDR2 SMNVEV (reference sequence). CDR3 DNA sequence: TGTGCCAGCAGTTTAGCCACGAACACCGGGGAGCTGTTTTTT. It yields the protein CASSLATNTGELFF.

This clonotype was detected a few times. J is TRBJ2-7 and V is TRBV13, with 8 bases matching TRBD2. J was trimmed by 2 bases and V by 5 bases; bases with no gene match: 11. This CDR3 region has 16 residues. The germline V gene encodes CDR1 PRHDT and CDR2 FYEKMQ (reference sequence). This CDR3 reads CASSELPAGAPYEQYF. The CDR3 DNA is TGTGCCAGCAGCGAATTGCCAGCGGGAGCCCCCTACGAGCAGTACTTC.

This CDR3 reads CASSLSLGYHEQYF. In DNA, the CDR3 is TGTGCCAGCAGCTTATCGTTAGGGTACCACGAGCAGTACTTC. This chain uses TRBV7-9 with TRBJ2-7; D uncertain. Germline V gives CDR1 SEHNR, CDR2 FQNEAQ (reference sequence). Trimming pared 2 bases from V and 5 bases from J, leaving 13 bases between. This CDR3 region has 14 residues.

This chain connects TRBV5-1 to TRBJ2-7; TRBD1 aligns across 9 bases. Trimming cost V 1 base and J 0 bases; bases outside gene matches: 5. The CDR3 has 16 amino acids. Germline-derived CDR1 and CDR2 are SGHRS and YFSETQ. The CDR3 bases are TGCGCCAGCAGCTTGTCCGGGACAGGGACCTCCTACGAGCAGTACTTC. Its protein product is CASSLSGTGTSYEQYF.

CDR3 sequence: CAISESTETYPYNEQFF. CDR3 coding DNA: TGTGCCATCAGTGAGAGCACAGAGACATACCCGTACAATGAGCAGTTCTTC. This chain joins TRBV10-3 and TRBJ2-1; no reliable D call. CDR3 length: 17 amino acids. V lost 2 bases, J lost 4 bases, and 18 bases lay in between. CDR1 is ENHRY and CDR2 is SYGVKD in the germline V gene.

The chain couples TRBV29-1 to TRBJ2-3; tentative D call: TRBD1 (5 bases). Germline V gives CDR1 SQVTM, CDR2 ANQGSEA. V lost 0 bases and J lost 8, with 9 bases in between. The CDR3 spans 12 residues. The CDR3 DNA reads TGCAGCGTTGAAGAAGAGCAGGGTACGCAGTATTTT. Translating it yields CSVEEEQGTQYF.

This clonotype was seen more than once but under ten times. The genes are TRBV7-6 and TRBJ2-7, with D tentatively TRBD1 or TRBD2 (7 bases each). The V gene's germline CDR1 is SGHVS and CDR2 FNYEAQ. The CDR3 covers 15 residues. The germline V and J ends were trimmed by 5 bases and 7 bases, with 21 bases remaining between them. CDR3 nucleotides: TGTGCCAGCAGCCCACCCCAGGGGGGGGTCGGGGAGCAGTACTTC. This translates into CASSPPQGGVGEQYF.

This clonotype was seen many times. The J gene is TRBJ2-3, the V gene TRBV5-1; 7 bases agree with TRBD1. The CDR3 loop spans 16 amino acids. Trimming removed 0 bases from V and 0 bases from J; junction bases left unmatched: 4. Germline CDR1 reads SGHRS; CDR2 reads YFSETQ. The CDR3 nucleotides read TGCGCCAGCAGCTTGGGACAGGGCCTTAGCACAGATACGCAGTATTTT. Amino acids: CASSLGQGLSTDTQYF.

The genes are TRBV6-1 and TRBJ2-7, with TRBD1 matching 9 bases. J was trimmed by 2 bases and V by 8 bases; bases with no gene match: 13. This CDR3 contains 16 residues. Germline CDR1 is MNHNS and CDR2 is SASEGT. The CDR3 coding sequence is TGTGCCAGCCGCCCTTTTTACAGGGGGCTGACCTACGAGCAGTACTTC. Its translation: CASRPFYRGLTYEQYF.

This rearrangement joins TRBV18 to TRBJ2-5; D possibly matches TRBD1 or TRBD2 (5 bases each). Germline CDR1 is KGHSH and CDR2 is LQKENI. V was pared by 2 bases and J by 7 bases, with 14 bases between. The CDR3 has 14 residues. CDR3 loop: CASSPRDPRATQYF. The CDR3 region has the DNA TGTGCCAGCTCACCAAGGGACCCTAGAGCGACCCAGTACTTC.

CDR3 nucleotides: TGTGCCAGCAGAGGTACAGGGGTGGTTGAGCAGTTCTTC. It codes for CASRGTGVVEQFF. This chain joins TRBV6-1 and TRBJ2-1; TRBD1 aligns across 7 bases. Unmatched junction bases numbered 8, after V lost 6 bases and J lost 9 bases. CDR1 and CDR2 (germline): MNHNS, SASEGT. The CDR3 length is 13 residues.